This TCR beta chain was profiled in a study of PD-L1 blockade in urothelial cancer. With regard to this clone: Its cognate antigen is unknown.

The table came from immunoSEQ multiplex PCR; TCRdb's copy has only in-frame clones and leaves some out. The sample records fewer than 40,000 clones, over 75% being singletons. This CDR3 region has 13 residues. Trimming took off 7 bases at V and 0 bases at J, with 9 bases between the two ends. Germline values: CDR1 SGHTS, CDR2 YDEGEE. Metastatic or locally advanced urothelial carcinoma was present in the patients. Study-level findings and limits: Durable benefit was linked to greater 3-week expansion of tumor-associated blood clones.

This chain connects TRBV5-8 to TRBJ2-3; D gene unclear. Sequenced here: PBMCs, sampled around atezolizumab (anti-PD-L1) treatment. The clonotype comes from a man in his 70s with urothelial cancer. CDR3 DNA: TGTGCCAGCTCCCCGAGTAGCACAGATACGCAGTATTTT. Amino acids: CASSPSSTDTQYF.